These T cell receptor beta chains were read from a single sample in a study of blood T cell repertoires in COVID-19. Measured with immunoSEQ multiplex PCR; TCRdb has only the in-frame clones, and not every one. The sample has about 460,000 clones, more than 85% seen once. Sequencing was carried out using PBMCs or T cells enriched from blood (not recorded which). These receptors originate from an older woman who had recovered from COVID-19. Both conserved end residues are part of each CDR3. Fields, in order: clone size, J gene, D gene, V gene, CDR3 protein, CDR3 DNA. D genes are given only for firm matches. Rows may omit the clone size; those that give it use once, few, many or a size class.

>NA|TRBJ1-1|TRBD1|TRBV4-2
CASSWTGGEAFF
TGTGCCAGCAGCTGGACAGGTGGTGAAGCTTTCTTT
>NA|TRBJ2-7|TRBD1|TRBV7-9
CASSPRASGTGDPQLQYF
TGTGCCAGCAGCCCGCGCGCCTCCGGGACAGGGGACCCCCAGCTGCAGTACTTC
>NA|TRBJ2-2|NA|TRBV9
CASSVAYANTGELFF
TGTGCCAGCAGCGTGGCTTATGCGAACACCGGGGAGCTGTTTTTT
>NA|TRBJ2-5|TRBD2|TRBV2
CASSEGTRGGTQYF
TGTGCCAGCAGTGAAGGGACTAGGGGAGGTACCCAGTACTTC
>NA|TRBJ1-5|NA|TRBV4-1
CASSQGSGDQPQHF
TGCGCCAGCAGCCAAGGTTCGGGGGATCAGCCCCAGCATTTT
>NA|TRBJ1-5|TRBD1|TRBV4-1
CASSHTGGPQHF
TGCGCCAGCAGCCATACAGGGGGGCCCCAGCATTTT
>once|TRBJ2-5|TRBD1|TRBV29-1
CSSCPDRGPETQYF
TGCAGTTCTTGCCCAGACAGGGGACCAGAGACCCAGTACTTC
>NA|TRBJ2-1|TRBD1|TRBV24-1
CATSDGTGGIGEQFF
TGTGCCACCAGTGATGGGACAGGGGGCATCGGTGAGCAGTTCTTC
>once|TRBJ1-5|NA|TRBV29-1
CSVARSPGQPQHF
TGCAGCGTCGCGAGGAGCCCCGGTCAGCCCCAGCATTTT
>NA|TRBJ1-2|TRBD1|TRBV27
CASRPRTGVDLAYGYTF
TGTGCCAGCAGACCGCGGACAGGGGTGGATCTTGCCTATGGCTACACCTTC
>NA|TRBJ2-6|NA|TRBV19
CASSGGRDSGANVLTF
TGTGCCAGTAGTGGTGGACGGGACTCTGGGGCCAACGTCCTGACTTTC
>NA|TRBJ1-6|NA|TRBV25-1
CASSGGLAYNSPLHF
TGTGCCAGCAGTGGGGGACTGGCCTATAATTCACCCCTCCACTTT
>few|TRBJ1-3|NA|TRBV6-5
CASSFTSPGSGNTIYF
TGTGCCAGCAGTTTTACTAGCCCAGGGTCTGGAAACACCATATATTTT
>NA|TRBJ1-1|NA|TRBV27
CASSFVGGVTEAFF
TGTGCCAGCAGTTTCGTAGGGGGTGTAACTGAAGCTTTCTTT
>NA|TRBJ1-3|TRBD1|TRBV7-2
CASSSRTGPGNTIYF
TGTGCCAGCAGCTCAAGGACAGGGCCTGGAAACACCATATATTTT
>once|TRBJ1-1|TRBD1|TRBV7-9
CASSRSTGTNTEAFF
TGTGCCAGCAGCCGGTCGACAGGGACGAACACTGAAGCTTTCTTT
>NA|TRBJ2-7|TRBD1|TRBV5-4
CASSHPGQGSYEQYF
TGTGCCAGCAGTCACCCGGGACAGGGGTCCTACGAGCAGTACTTC
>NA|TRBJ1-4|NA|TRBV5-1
CASSLGSNEKLFF
TGCGCCAGCAGCTTGGGGAGTAATGAAAAACTGTTTTTT
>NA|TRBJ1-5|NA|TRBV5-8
CASSSRVGWGGNQPQHF
TGTGCCAGCAGTTCTCGGGTTGGCTGGGGGGGCAATCAGCCCCAGCATTTT
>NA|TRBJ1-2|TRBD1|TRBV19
CASSMRPGQGYGYTF
TGTGCCAGTAGTATGCGGCCGGGACAGGGGTATGGCTACACCTTC
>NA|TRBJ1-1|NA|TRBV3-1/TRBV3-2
CASSPHRVRDTEAFF
TGTGCCAGCAGCCCTCACAGGGTACGGGACACTGAAGCTTTCTTT
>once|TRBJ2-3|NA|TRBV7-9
CASSLRYGTDTQYF
TGTGCCAGCAGCTTACGGTATGGCACAGATACGCAGTATTTT